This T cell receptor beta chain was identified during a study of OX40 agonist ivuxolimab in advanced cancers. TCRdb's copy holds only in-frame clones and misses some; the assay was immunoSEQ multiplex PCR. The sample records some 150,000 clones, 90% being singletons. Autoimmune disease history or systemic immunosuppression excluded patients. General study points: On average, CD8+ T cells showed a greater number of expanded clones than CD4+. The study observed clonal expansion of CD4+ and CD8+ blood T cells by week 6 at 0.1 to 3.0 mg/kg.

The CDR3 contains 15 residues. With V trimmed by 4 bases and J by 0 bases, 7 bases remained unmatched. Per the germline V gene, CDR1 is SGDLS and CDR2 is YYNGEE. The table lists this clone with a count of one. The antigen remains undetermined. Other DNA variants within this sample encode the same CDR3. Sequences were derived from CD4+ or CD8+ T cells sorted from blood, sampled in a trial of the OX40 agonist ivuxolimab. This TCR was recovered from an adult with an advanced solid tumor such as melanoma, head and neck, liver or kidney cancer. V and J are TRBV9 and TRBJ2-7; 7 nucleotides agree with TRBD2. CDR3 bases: TGTGCCAGCAGCCCCAGGGAGGGCAGCTCCTACGAGCAGTACTTC. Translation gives CASSPREGSSYEQYF.